The 22 T cell receptor beta chains listed next were all sequenced from one sample in a study of OX40 agonist ivuxolimab in advanced cancers. Assay: immunoSEQ multiplex PCR; the TCRdb copy retains only in-frame clones and omits some. The data hold fewer than 100,000 clones, with 70% to 85% observed a single time. The sequencing used CD4+ or CD8+ T cells sorted from blood, collected in a trial of the OX40 agonist ivuxolimab. These receptors all stem from an adult with an advanced solid tumor such as melanoma, head and neck, liver or kidney cancer.

The chain combines TRBV5-4 with TRBJ1-4; D ambiguous. Germline CDR1 SGHNT, CDR2 YYREEE (reference sequence). The CDR3 sequence is 14 residues long. Trimming stripped 3 bases from V and 7 bases from J, with 13 bases between. CDR3 sequence (DNA): TGTGCCAGCAGCTCCAAGGGTTCGTCTGAAAAACTGTTTTTT. Residues: CASSSKGSSEKLFF.

The chain carries TRBV30 and TRBJ1-1; unclear D gene. This CDR3 comprises 14 residues. Between the trimmed V and J ends, which lost 0 bases and 2 bases, there was a span of 10 bases. Germline V gene sequence: CDR1 GTSNPN, CDR2 SVGIG (reference sequence). CDR3: CAWSVYSPNTEAFF. The CDR3 DNA sequence: TGTGCCTGGAGTGTCTACAGCCCTAACACTGAAGCTTTCTTT.

The sample holds a few counts of this clone. V gene TRBV5-4 combines with J gene TRBJ2-1; 12 bases map to TRBD1. J was trimmed by 2 bases and V by 3 bases; bases with no gene match: 3. The CDR3 sequence is 16 residues long. CDR1 SGHNT and CDR2 YYREEE come from the germline V gene (reference sequence). The CDR3 DNA follows: TGTGCCAGCAGCTCGGGACAGGGGGCAACCTACAATGAGCAGTTCTTC. Translated, it gives CASSSGQGATYNEQFF.

The chain carries TRBV7-2 and TRBJ1-6; unclear D gene. With 2 bases removed from V and 10 bases from J, the gap between germline ends came to 12 bases. CDR1 and CDR2 (germline): SGHTA, FQGNSA. This CDR3 is built from 14 residues. The CDR3 DNA is TGTGCCAGCAGCTTACGGGTGGGTACGTCACCCCTCCACTTT. Its translation: CASSLRVGTSPLHF.

This chain links TRBV19 with TRBJ1-5, with D perhaps matching TRBD1 (5 bases). The CDR3 runs to 15 residues. The V gene lost 5 bases and the J gene lost 3 bases, with 14 bases spanning the gap. Germline V lookup: CDR1 LNHDA, CDR2 SQIVND (reference sequence). The CDR3 loop is CASSDGAGDNQPQHF. CDR3 coding DNA: TGTGCCAGTAGTGACGGGGCGGGGGACAATCAGCCCCAGCATTTT.

This sequence joins TRBV5-1 and TRBJ2-5; TRBD2 matches at 7 bases. The V segment lost 0 bases and the J segment 5 bases; nucleotides outside the gene matches: 4. Per germline, CDR1 SGHRS and CDR2 YFSETQ. The CDR3 has 14 residues. The CDR3 loop is CASSLVVGGETQYF. CDR3 DNA: TGCGCCAGCAGCTTGGTTGTGGGAGGGGAGACCCAGTACTTC.

This chain joins TRBV18 and TRBJ2-1, with 7 bases fitting TRBD1. The V gene end was trimmed by 3 bases and the J gene end by 7 bases; junction bases not matched to a gene: 9. Germline V gives CDR1 KGHSH, CDR2 LQKENI. The CDR3 is made up of 15 amino acids. The CDR3 is CASSPSGGILNEQFF. CDR3 in DNA: TGTGCCAGCTCACCTTCAGGGGGTATTCTTAATGAGCAGTTCTTC.

The CDR3 region has the DNA TGTGCTAGTGGAAGGGACAGGGAGAGCGAGACCCAGTACTTC. Protein sequence: CASGRDRESETQYF. J is TRBJ2-5 and V is TRBV12-5; TRBD1 agrees at 9 bases. The germline gives CDR1 LGHNT, CDR2 FRNRAP. Trimming took 6 bases from V and 5 from J; bases not matched to a gene: 7. This CDR3 has 14 amino acids.

The chain joins TRBV5-4 to TRBJ2-3, with D possibly matching TRBD2 (6 bases). There are 14 residues in the CDR3. V shed 6 bases and J shed 1 base, with 12 bases lying between them. CDR1 is SGHNT and CDR2 is YYREEE in the germline V gene (reference sequence). The CDR3 loop reads CASNMAGRTDTQYF. The DNA for the CDR3 is TGTGCCAGCAACATGGCGGGGCGCACAGATACGCAGTATTTT. Full variable domain (rest looked up from reference TRBV5-4 and TRBJ2-3): ETGVTQSPTHLIKTRGQQVTLRCSSQSGHNTVSWYQQALGQGPQFIFQYYREEENGRGNFPPRFSGLQFPNYSSELNVNALELDDSALYLCASNMAGRTDTQYFGPGTRLTVL.

This chain links TRBV10-1 with TRBJ1-1; 7 nucleotides match TRBD1. Germline lookup yields CDR1 WNHNN and CDR2 SYGVQD (reference sequence). The CDR3 length is 13 residues. V was clipped by 5 bases and J by 1 base; unmatched bases: 1. CDR3: CASSRTGNTEAFF. CDR3 nucleotide sequence: TGCGCCAGCAGTCGGACAGGGAACACTGAAGCTTTCTTT.

This chain links TRBV29-1 with TRBJ2-3; a possible D gene is TRBD1 (6 bases). The germline V gene has CDR1 SQVTM and CDR2 ANQGSEA. The CDR3 extends over 15 amino acids. V lost 7 bases, J lost 5 bases, and 22 bases lay in between. CDR3 loop: CSAASGATWGDTQYF. The CDR3 bases are TGCAGCGCCGCCTCAGGGGCCACTTGGGGAGATACGCAGTATTTT.

This clone was counted a single time. V and J are TRBV11-2 and TRBJ2-4, with D perhaps matching TRBD1 (6 bases). Germline assignment: CDR1 SGHAT and CDR2 FQNNGV. Trimming took 5 bases from V and 0 from J, leaving 14 bases between them. CDR3 length: 16 residues. This chain's CDR3 is CASSLGQTSAKNIQYF. CDR3 coding DNA: TGTGCCAGCAGCCTCGGACAGACTTCAGCCAAAAACATTCAGTACTTC.

The J gene is TRBJ1-2, the V gene TRBV7-2, with D possibly TRBD1 on 5 matching bases. Trimming stripped 5 bases from V and 6 bases from J, with 13 bases between. The CDR3 is made up of 13 amino acids. The germline gives CDR1 SGHTA, CDR2 FQGNSA. CDR3 nucleotides: TGTGCCAGCAGCCGAGGGGTACTCGATGGCTACACCTTC. This codes for CASSRGVLDGYTF.

The rearrangement uses TRBV28 and TRBJ2-3; 8 nucleotides align to TRBD1. The CDR3 runs 15 residues. Germline lookup yields CDR1 MDHEN and CDR2 SYDVKM. V was pared by 5 bases and J by 4 bases, with 8 bases of the junction left unmatched. The CDR3 DNA sequence: TGTGCCAGCAGTCCTCCCGGGACAGGATCAGATACGCAGTATTTT. This sequence encodes CASSPPGTGSDTQYF.

The chain recombines TRBV7-8 with TRBJ1-4; 10 nucleotides align to TRBD1. The CDR3 extends over 17 amino acids. Germline CDR1 reads SGHVS; CDR2 reads FQNEAQ. The V gene end was trimmed by 5 bases and the J gene end by 4 bases; junction bases not matched to a gene: 10. The CDR3: CASSSRDRGTGNEKLFF. In DNA, the CDR3 is TGTGCCAGCAGCAGCCGGGACAGGGGTACGGGTAATGAAAAACTGTTTTTT.

The chain carries TRBV7-9 and TRBJ1-2, with a possible D match to TRBD1 (6 bases). Trimming shortened V by 5 bases and J by 4 bases, and 14 bases separated the two germline ends. This CDR3 has 14 amino acids. Per the germline V gene, CDR1 is SEHNR and CDR2 is FQNEAQ (reference sequence). The CDR3 nucleotides read TGTGCCAGCAGCCTCATCGAGGGGGTCTATGGCTACACCTTC. It is translated as CASSLIEGVYGYTF.

The chain couples TRBV29-1 to TRBJ1-1; D unresolved. The CDR3 extends over 12 amino acids. Germline V gene sequence: CDR1 SQVTM, CDR2 ANQGSEA. V lost 4 bases to trimming and J lost 1 base, with 7 bases between them. As DNA, the CDR3 is TGCAGCGTTGTGTCAGGGAACACTGAAGCTTTCTTT. Its translation is CSVVSGNTEAFF.

The chain carries TRBV18 and TRBJ2-5; D is unclear. V was shortened by 1 base and J by 4 bases, with 4 bases between the two germline ends. Per the germline V gene, CDR1 is KGHSH and CDR2 is LQKENI. This CDR3 spans 12 amino acids. CDR3 protein: CASSPLSETQYF. The CDR3 nucleotides read TGTGCCAGCTCACCACTTTCAGAGACCCAGTACTTC.

The V and J genes are TRBV18 and TRBJ1-1, with D perhaps matching TRBD1 (6 bases). Trimming stripped 3 bases from V and 3 bases from J, with 11 bases between. The germline CDR1 and CDR2 sequences are KGHSH and LQKENI. The length of the CDR3 is 14 residues. The CDR3 spells CASSPLGQYTEAFF. Here the CDR3 DNA reads TGTGCCAGCTCACCCCTGGGACAATACACTGAAGCTTTCTTT. Full variable domain (missing parts from reference TRBV18 and TRBJ1-1): NAGVMQNPRHLVRRRGQEARLRCSPMKGHSHVYWYRQLPEEGLKFMVYLQKENIIDESGMPKERFSAEFPKEGPSILRIQQVVRGDSAAYFCASSPLGQYTEAFFGQGTRLTVV.

The chain joins TRBV15 to TRBJ1-1; D not resolved. Germline V gene sequence: CDR1 LNHNV, CDR2 YYDKDF (reference sequence). The CDR3 is 14 residues long. Trimming removed 0 bases at V and 0 bases at J, with 5 bases between. The CDR3 DNA is TGTGCCACCAGCAGAGATCAGGTGAACACTGAAGCTTTCTTT. Amino acids: CATSRDQVNTEAFF.

As DNA, the CDR3 is TGCAGCGTTGAGGATAGGGACAGGAAGGGCACTGAAGCTTTCTTT. Protein: CSVEDRDRKGTEAFF. The J gene is TRBJ1-1, the V gene TRBV29-1; TRBD1 matches 8 bases. Germline assignment: CDR1 SQVTM and CDR2 ANQGSEA. V lost 3 bases and J lost 4; bases outside the gene matches: 10. The CDR3 totals 15 residues.

This chain connects TRBV29-1 to TRBJ2-1, with TRBD2 matching 10 bases. V lost 6 bases and J lost 8; bases outside the gene matches: 10. CDR1 is SQVTM, CDR2 ANQGSEA, per germline. This CDR3 has 14 amino acids. The CDR3 region is CSVNRPSGGYEQFF. In nucleotides, the CDR3 is TGCAGCGTGAATCGGCCTAGCGGGGGCTATGAGCAGTTCTTC.